One and the same sample provided the 26 T cell receptor beta chains below, sequenced in a study of blood T cell repertoires in COVID-19. Generated by immunoSEQ multiplex PCR, the TCRdb table keeps only in-frame clones and is missing some. Here the sample spans roughly 150,000 clones, over 70% being singletons. The sequenced material came from PBMCs or T cells enriched from blood (not recorded which). All receptors come from a man between 65 and 85 years old who had been exposed to COVID-19.

This chain links TRBV5-1 with TRBJ1-5, with 7 bases lining up with TRBD1. Germline V gene sequence: CDR1 SGHRS, CDR2 YFSETQ. This CDR3 spans 14 amino acids. V was clipped by 2 bases and J by 7 bases; unmatched bases: 6. The CDR3 DNA reads as TGCGCCAGCAGCTTAGGACAGGATACCCAGCCCCAGCATTTT. Its translation: CASSLGQDTQPQHF. Full variable domain (missing parts from reference TRBV5-1 and TRBJ1-5): KAGVTQTPRYLIKTRGQQVTLSCSPISGHRSVSWYQQTPGQGLQFLFEYFSETQRNKGNFPGRFSGRQFSNSRSEMNVSTLELGDSALYLCASSLGQDTQPQHFGDGTRLSIL.

This chain uses TRBV7-8 with TRBJ2-7; D is perhaps TRBD2 (5 bases). Per the germline V gene, CDR1 is SGHVS and CDR2 is FQNEAQ. The CDR3 spans 13 residues. Trimming left V 1 base short and J 3 bases short, with 7 bases between. CDR3 coding DNA: TGTGCCAGCAGCTTAGACGACTACTACGAGCAGTACTTC. Its protein product is CASSLDDYYEQYF.

This chain connects TRBV19 to TRBJ1-3; TRBD1 matches 10 bases. Germline V gene lookup returns CDR1 LNHDA and CDR2 SQIVND (reference sequence). V lost 11 bases to trimming and J lost 4 bases; unmatched junction nucleotides: 17. CDR3 length equals 17 residues. CDR3 sequence (DNA): TGTGCCTCCCGGCGGGGGACAGGGGCCGAAAGAGGAAACACCATATATTTT. This gives the protein CASRRGTGAERGNTIYF.

V gene TRBV6-2 or TRBV6-3 combines with J gene TRBJ2-3; D possibly corresponds to TRBD2 (6 bases). Germline V gene lookup returns CDR1 MNHEY and CDR2 SVGEGT. This CDR3 region has 15 residues. Trimming pared 3 bases from V and 4 bases from J, leaving 14 bases between. CDR3 protein: CASSYRAGQADTQYF. The CDR3 nucleotides are TGTGCCAGCAGTTATCGGGCGGGGCAAGCAGATACGCAGTATTTT.

V usage is TRBV6-9 and J usage is TRBJ2-3; 8 bases are shared with TRBD1. This CDR3 comprises 17 residues. Per the germline V gene, CDR1 is MNHGY and CDR2 is SVAAGI. V was clipped by 2 bases and J by 1 base; unmatched bases: 8. The CDR3 nucleotides read TGTGCCAGCAGTTATGAAACAGGGGGGAAGGGCACAGATACGCAGTATTTT. It encodes CASSYETGGKGTDTQYF.

The table lists this clone with a count of one. The genes are TRBV6-5 and TRBJ1-6; 10 bases are a match to TRBD1. There are 15 residues in the CDR3. The V segment lost 7 bases and the J segment 7 bases; nucleotides outside the gene matches: 7. Germline loops: CDR1 MNHEY, CDR2 SVGAGI. This CDR3 reads CASTRDRGLNSPLHF. The DNA for the CDR3 is TGTGCCAGCACCCGGGACAGGGGCCTCAATTCACCCCTCCACTTT.

The rearrangement joins TRBV5-4 to TRBJ2-1, with 7 bases lining up with TRBD2. J lost 2 bases, V lost 4 bases, and 9 bases had no gene match. The CDR3 totals 16 residues. CDR1 and CDR2 from the germline V gene are SGHNT and YYREEE (reference sequence). CDR3: CASSQLIAGAYNEQFF. The CDR3 DNA sequence: TGTGCCAGCAGCCAGCTCATTGCGGGAGCCTACAATGAGCAGTTCTTC.

The V gene is TRBV2, the J gene TRBJ1-1, with TRBD1 matching over 9 bases. Germline CDR1 is SNHLY and CDR2 is FYNNEI. This CDR3 contains 16 residues. Trimming took 6 bases from V and 6 from J; bases not matched to a gene: 14. The CDR3 DNA reads TGTGCCAGCAGAAAGACAGGGGGGGTCCTAACCCCTGAAGCTTTCTTT. Its translation: CASRKTGGVLTPEAFF.

This chain links TRBV2 with TRBJ2-2; the match to TRBD2 covers 11 bases. Germline V gene sequence: CDR1 SNHLY, CDR2 FYNNEI. The CDR3 spans 17 residues. V was pared by 4 bases and J by 8 bases, with 12 bases of the junction left unmatched. CDR3 nucleotide sequence: TGTGCCAGCAGTGCATCGGTACTAGCGGGAGTAGGAGGGGAGCTGTTTTTT. Translated: CASSASVLAGVGGELFF.

V usage is TRBV28 and J usage is TRBJ1-2; 9 bases fit TRBD1. CDR3 length equals 14 residues. The J segment lost 4 bases and the V segment lost 2 bases, leaving 2 bases of the junction unmatched. Germline-derived CDR1 and CDR2 are MDHEN and SYDVKM. The chain's CDR3 is CASSLGQGSYGYTF. CDR3 nucleotide sequence: TGTGCCAGCAGTTTAGGACAGGGGAGCTATGGCTACACCTTC.

The chain uses TRBV3-1 (or the pseudogene TRBV3-2) and TRBJ1-6, with 9 bases aligning to TRBD1. V was clipped by 4 bases and J by 10 bases; unmatched bases: 5. Germline V gene lookup returns CDR1 LGHDT and CDR2 YNNKEL (reference sequence). There are 14 residues in the CDR3. The CDR3: CASSLGQGNSPLHF. The CDR3 bases are TGTGCCAGCAGCCTGGGACAGGGTAACTCACCCCTCCACTTT.

CDR3 protein: CASSQGARHNQPQHF. DNA of the CDR3: TGTGCCAGTAGTCAGGGGGCCCGTCACAATCAGCCCCAGCATTTT. The V and J genes are TRBV19 and TRBJ1-5; the match to TRBD1 covers 8 bases. Germline loops: CDR1 LNHDA, CDR2 SQIVND (reference sequence). The V and J ends lost 5 bases and 3 bases, in that order; junction bases with no gene match: 6. This CDR3 region has 15 residues. The full variable domain, its missing parts supplied by reference TRBV19 and TRBJ1-5, is DGGITQSPKYLFRKEGQNVTLSCEQNLNHDAMYWYRQDPGQGLRLIYYSQIVNDFQKGDIAEGYSVSREKKESFPLTVTSAQKNPTAFYLCASSQGARHNQPQHFGDGTRLSIL.

The chain recombines TRBV19 with TRBJ1-5; 8 nucleotides align to TRBD1. The CDR3 runs 13 residues. J gave up 2 bases and V 9 bases, and 3 bases lay outside the gene matches. CDR1 and CDR2 (germline): LNHDA, SQIVND (reference sequence). In DNA form, the CDR3 reads TGTGCCAGCTCGGACAGGGGCAATCAGCCCCAGCATTTT. The encoded protein is CASSDRGNQPQHF.

The rearrangement uses TRBV11-2 and TRBJ2-1; D is perhaps TRBD2 (5 bases). V was clipped by 4 bases and J by 5 bases, with 12 bases between them. This CDR3 is built from 14 residues. The germline V gene encodes CDR1 SGHAT and CDR2 FQNNGV. This CDR3 is CASSSGRGNNEQFF. CDR3 DNA: TGTGCCAGCAGCTCAGGACGGGGAAACAATGAGCAGTTCTTC.

The rearrangement links TRBV7-3 to TRBJ2-2, with 11 bases fitting TRBD2. Trimming removed 4 bases from V and 1 base from J; junction bases left unmatched: 2. Germline V lookup: CDR1 SGHTA, CDR2 FQGTGA. The CDR3 runs to 16 residues. The CDR3, as DNA: TGTGCCAGCAGCTACGGACTAGCGGGGAACACCGGGGAGCTGTTTTTT. Translation gives CASSYGLAGNTGELFF.

This clone was seen a few times. J is TRBJ1-2 and V is TRBV19; D might be TRBD1 (5 bases). This CDR3 contains 13 residues. V lost 5 bases to trimming and J lost 3 bases, with 10 bases between them. Germline CDR1 LNHDA, CDR2 SQIVND (reference sequence). The CDR3 region is CASSAGDYYGYTF. For the CDR3, the DNA is TGTGCCAGTAGTGCGGGGGATTACTATGGCTACACCTTC. The whole variable domain, filled in from reference TRBV19 and TRBJ1-2, reads DGGITQSPKYLFRKEGQNVTLSCEQNLNHDAMYWYRQDPGQGLRLIYYSQIVNDFQKGDIAEGYSVSREKKESFPLTVTSAQKNPTAFYLCASSAGDYYGYTFGSGTRLTVV.

The V gene is TRBV15, the J gene TRBJ1-1; D is uncertain. The CDR3 covers 16 residues. Germline CDR1 is LNHNV and CDR2 is YYDKDF (reference sequence). V was pared by 0 bases and J by 2 bases, with 13 bases between. This CDR3 reads CATSRDLGAINTEAFF. The DNA for the CDR3 is TGTGCCACCAGCAGAGATTTGGGCGCCATAAACACTGAAGCTTTCTTT.

V and J are TRBV7-2 and TRBJ2-1, with a possible D match to TRBD1 (5 bases). This CDR3 region has 12 residues. Germline V gene data show CDR1 as SGHTA and CDR2 as FQGNSA. Trimming cost V 2 bases and J 14 bases, with 13 bases left between them. The CDR3 DNA is TGTGCCAGCAGCTTAAGAGACAGAAGGGAGTTCTTC. Residues: CASSLRDRREFF.

The chain carries TRBV20-1 and TRBJ2-2, with 8 positions matching TRBD2. The length of the CDR3 is 15 residues. CDR1 and CDR2 (germline): DFQATT, SNEGSKA (reference sequence). With V trimmed by 6 bases and J by 2 bases, 8 bases remained unmatched. The CDR3: CSASPGGLNTGELFF. In nucleotides, the CDR3 is TGCAGTGCCAGTCCGGGGGGGCTAAACACCGGGGAGCTGTTTTTT.

The rearrangement uses TRBV28 and TRBJ2-7; D is unresolved. Germline V CDR1 and CDR2: MDHEN, SYDVKM. Trimming left V 6 bases short and J 3 bases short, with 9 bases between. The CDR3 is made up of 12 amino acids. The chain's CDR3 is CASSSQSYEQYF. DNA for the CDR3: TGTGCCAGCAGCTCACAGAGCTACGAGCAGTACTTC.

The chain recombines TRBV12-3 or TRBV12-4 with TRBJ1-2; D is possibly TRBD1 (5 bases). The CDR3 is made up of 11 amino acids. The V end lost 6 bases, the J end lost 7 bases, and 9 bases lay between the germline ends. The CDR3 spells CASSRGGGYTF. The CDR3 DNA reads TGTGCCAGCAGCCGGGGGGGTGGCTACACCTTC.

The V gene is TRBV6-1, the J gene TRBJ1-1; 7 bases are shared with TRBD1. This CDR3 has 14 amino acids. The V gene's germline CDR1 is MNHNS and CDR2 SASEGT. The J segment lost 1 base and the V segment lost 3 bases, leaving 2 bases of the junction unmatched. As DNA, the CDR3 is TGTGCCAGCAGTGATGGACAGGCGAACACTGAAGCTTTCTTT. Translating gives CASSDGQANTEAFF.

The chain carries TRBV12-5 and TRBJ1-1; the D gene is possibly TRBD1 (5 bases). The CDR3 runs to 13 residues. Germline V lookup: CDR1 LGHNT, CDR2 FRNRAP. Trimming cost V 5 bases and J 1 base, with 8 bases left between them. The CDR3: CASGQGGNTEAFF. As DNA, the CDR3 is TGTGCTAGTGGTCAGGGTGGGAACACTGAAGCTTTCTTT.

The chain links TRBV6-2 or TRBV6-3 to TRBJ1-5; 7 positions match TRBD1. With V trimmed by 5 bases and J by 0 bases, 7 bases remained unmatched. The length of the CDR3 is 16 residues. Germline CDR1 is MNHEY and CDR2 is SVGEGT. CDR3 protein: CASSRTGTSSNQPQHF. DNA for the CDR3: TGTGCCAGCAGTCGGACAGGAACATCTAGCAATCAGCCCCAGCATTTT.

This clone occurred a few times. This rearrangement joins TRBV7-8 to TRBJ1-2; 7 positions match TRBD1. Germline CDR1 reads SGHVS; CDR2 reads FQNEAQ. The CDR3 extends over 14 amino acids. V lost 5 bases and J lost 7; bases outside the gene matches: 10. CDR3 residues: CASSRGGSGGGYTF. CDR3 DNA: TGTGCCAGCAGCCGAGGGGGCTCCGGTGGTGGCTACACCTTC.

The genes are TRBV19 and TRBJ1-5; no firm D call. V was pared by 5 bases and J by 4 bases, with 6 bases between. CDR3 length: 12 residues. Per the germline V gene, CDR1 is LNHDA and CDR2 is SQIVND (reference sequence). CDR3 nucleotides: TGTGCCAGTAGTCCCTCGAATCAGCCCCAGCATTTT. This translates into CASSPSNQPQHF.